This T cell receptor beta chain was sequenced during a study of blood T cell repertoires in COVID-19. Germline CDR1 SGHRS, CDR2 YFSETQ. The V end lost 4 bases, the J end lost 7 bases, and 15 bases lay between the germline ends. This CDR3 has 14 amino acids. The assay was immunoSEQ multiplex PCR, and TCRdb's table has in-frame clones only and misses some. The table has 350,000 to 550,000 clones, 80% to 90% seen once. The rearrangement joins TRBV5-1 to TRBJ2-1; possible D gene TRBD2, 6 bases. The sequence came from a young man who had recovered from COVID-19. Sequencing input: PBMCs or T cells enriched from blood (not recorded which). The CDR3 nucleotides are TGCGCCAGCAGCATTAGCGCGGAGGGAAATGAGCAGTTCTTC. It encodes CASSISAEGNEQFF.